The 27 T cell receptor beta chains below come from one sample, sequenced in a study of blood T cell repertoires in COVID-19. Generated by immunoSEQ multiplex PCR, the TCRdb table keeps only in-frame clones and is missing some. The sample consists of roughly 330,000 clones, about 90% of them appearing once. The sample was PBMCs or T cells enriched from blood (not recorded which). All receptors come from a young woman who had recovered from COVID-19.

This chain joins TRBV11-2 and TRBJ2-7; D is unclear. Trimming took 3 bases from V and 3 from J, leaving 15 bases between them. The length of the CDR3 is 15 residues. Germline V gene sequence: CDR1 SGHAT, CDR2 FQNNGV. CDR3 coding DNA: TGTGCCAGCAGCTTCGCAGCTGAGGCGAGCTACGAGCAGTACTTC. Amino acid sequence: CASSFAAEASYEQYF.

This sequence joins TRBV9 and TRBJ2-3; 9 positions agree with TRBD1. The CDR3 extends over 14 amino acids. Looked up from germline, CDR1 is SGDLS and CDR2 is YYNGEE. V shed 9 bases, J shed 3 bases, and the junction held 8 bases outside the gene matches. CDR3 sequence: CATSGTGSTDTQYF. DNA of the CDR3: TGTGCCACTTCCGGGACAGGGTCAACAGATACGCAGTATTTT. The variable domain in full, with the rest retrieved from reference TRBV9 and TRBJ2-3, is DSGVTQTPKHLITATGQRVTLRCSPRSGDLSVYWYQQSLDQGLQFLIQYYNGEERAKGNILERFSAQQFPDLHSELNLSSLELGDSALYFCATSGTGSTDTQYFGPGTRLTVL.

This clone was recorded once. The chain couples TRBV30 to TRBJ1-1, with D unresolved. V lost 2 bases, J lost 1 base, and 11 bases lay in between. This CDR3 comprises 14 residues. Germline lookup yields CDR1 GTSNPN and CDR2 SVGIG (reference sequence). The CDR3 region is CAWSTGLANTEAFF. The CDR3 region has the DNA TGTGCCTGGAGTACCGGACTCGCGAACACTGAAGCTTTCTTT.

The gene calls are TRBV5-6 and TRBJ1-6, with 9 positions matching TRBD1. J was trimmed by 7 bases and V by 4 bases; bases with no gene match: 9. CDR3 length: 16 amino acids. Germline-derived CDR1 and CDR2 are SGHDT and YYEEEE. The CDR3, as DNA: TGTGCCAGCAGCCCGGACAGGGGAGGATGGAATTCACCCCTCCACTTT. Translated, it gives CASSPDRGGWNSPLHF.

The chain joins TRBV7-2 to TRBJ1-3; D is possibly TRBD1 (5 bases). The length of the CDR3 is 16 residues. Germline V gives CDR1 SGHTA, CDR2 FQGNSA. Trimming took off 3 bases at V and 1 base at J, with 13 bases between the two ends. CDR3: CASSLTAFFSGNTIYF. The CDR3 coding sequence is TGTGCCAGCAGCTTGACAGCTTTCTTTTCTGGAAACACCATATATTTT.

V and J are TRBV24-1 and TRBJ1-3; 8 nucleotides line up with TRBD1. Germline-derived CDR1 and CDR2 are KGHDR and SFDVKD. Trimming took 9 bases from V and 2 from J; bases not matched to a gene: 14. CDR3 length equals 17 residues. Here the CDR3 reads CATHPQDRVFPGNTIYF. CDR3 DNA sequence: TGTGCCACCCACCCCCAGGACAGGGTTTTCCCTGGAAACACCATATATTTT.

This clone was seen once. The V and J genes are TRBV29-1 and TRBJ1-2; D is unclear. The CDR3 sequence is 14 residues long. Germline loops: CDR1 SQVTM, CDR2 ANQGSEA. Trimming left V 3 bases short and J 4 bases short, with 15 bases between. The CDR3 loop reads CSVDSLATGYGYTF. The CDR3 coding sequence is TGCAGCGTTGATTCGTTGGCCACGGGCTATGGCTACACCTTC.

This chain connects TRBV3-1 (or the pseudogene TRBV3-2) to TRBJ2-5; D is unresolved. From germline, CDR1 is LGHDT and CDR2 YNNKEL (reference sequence). The CDR3 sequence is 14 residues long. Trimming cost V 0 bases and J 3 bases, with 8 bases left between them. CDR3 in DNA: TGTGCCAGCAGCCAAGAGGGCCGTGAAGAGACCCAGTACTTC. This translates into CASSQEGREETQYF.

The chain combines TRBV2 with TRBJ1-5; D might be TRBD1 (6 bases). Per the germline V gene, CDR1 is SNHLY and CDR2 is FYNNEI. Trimming left V 5 bases short and J 1 base short, with 18 bases between. This CDR3 spans 17 amino acids. CDR3 protein: CASSISDSPLSNQPQHF. The CDR3 DNA is TGTGCCAGCAGTATTTCGGACAGTCCTCTGAGCAATCAGCCCCAGCATTTT. Using reference TRBV2 and TRBJ1-5 for the parts outside the CDR3, the full variable domain is EPEVTQTPSHQVTQMGQEVILRCVPISNHLYFYWYRQILGQKVEFLVSFYNNEISEKSEIFDDQFSVERPDGSNFTLKIRSTKLEDSAMYFCASSISDSPLSNQPQHFGDGTRLSIL.

The rearrangement uses TRBV18 and TRBJ2-5; D uncertain. The CDR3 length is 14 residues. V was trimmed by 3 bases and J by 3 bases, leaving 11 bases between them. From germline, CDR1 is KGHSH and CDR2 LQKENI. As DNA, the CDR3 is TGTGCCAGCTCACCGTTGGCAGTGGAAGAGACCCAGTACTTC. Its protein product is CASSPLAVEETQYF.

The chain joins TRBV15 to TRBJ1-5; no reliable D call. Trimming shortened V by 1 base and J by 0 bases, and 7 bases separated the two germline ends. Germline CDR1 reads LNHNV; CDR2 reads YYDKDF (reference sequence). The CDR3 is 15 amino acids. CDR3 nucleotides: TGTGCCACCAGCAGAGCCGAGGGTAGCAATCAGCCCCAGCATTTT. As protein: CATSRAEGSNQPQHF.

The rearrangement joins TRBV6-7 to TRBJ1-5; 7 nucleotides line up with TRBD1. TRBV6-7 is given ORF status, its function remaining uncertain. Trimming cost V 4 bases and J 1 base; bases outside gene matches: 10. The CDR3 has 17 amino acids. The CDR3 sequence: CASSFLTGRRSNQPQHF. In DNA, the CDR3 is TGTGCCAGCAGTTTCCTGACAGGGAGAAGGAGCAATCAGCCCCAGCATTTT.

The chain carries TRBV1 and TRBJ2-7; the table's D call TRBD2 went unverified against the DNA. TRBV1 is noted as a pseudogene. CDR3 length: 15 residues. CDR3 residues: CTSSQDRREGYEQYF. CDR3 nucleotide sequence: TGCACCAGCAGCCAAGACCGCAGGGAGGGCTACGAGCAGTACTTC.

The chain employs TRBV7-8 and TRBJ1-2; D is perhaps TRBD1 (5 bases). The CDR3 extends over 15 amino acids. V lost 1 base to trimming and J lost 4 bases, with 13 bases between them. Looked up from germline, CDR1 is SGHVS and CDR2 is FQNEAQ. The CDR3: CASSLVVGQFYGYTF. For the CDR3, the DNA is TGTGCCAGCAGCTTAGTTGTCGGACAATTCTATGGCTACACCTTC.

V is TRBV6-2 or TRBV6-3 and J is TRBJ1-2; weak D call: TRBD1 (5 bases). V lost 5 bases to trimming and J lost 2 bases, with 15 bases between them. Germline CDR1 reads MNHEY; CDR2 reads SVGEGT. This CDR3 contains 15 residues. The CDR3 is CASSLPGGSNYGYTF. The CDR3 nucleotides read TGTGCCAGCAGTCTACCCGGGGGGTCGAACTATGGCTACACCTTC.

The chain joins TRBV30 to TRBJ1-5; D gene ambiguous. The CDR3 is made up of 15 amino acids. V gave up 3 bases and J gave up 6 bases, with 18 bases separating them. The V gene's germline CDR1 is GTSNPN and CDR2 SVGIG (reference sequence). The CDR3 DNA reads as TGTGCCTGGAGAGATAGAGGAGAGGTGGGTCAGCCCCAGCATTTT. Translation: CAWRDRGEVGQPQHF.

V is TRBV19 and J is TRBJ2-3; 7 nucleotides align to TRBD2. This CDR3 region has 13 residues. Germline trimming cut 7 bases from V and 5 bases from J; bases unmatched to any gene: 6. Germline-derived CDR1 and CDR2 are LNHDA and SQIVND (reference sequence). For the CDR3, the DNA is TGTGCCAGTACACGGGGAGGGGAAGATACGCAGTATTTT. Protein product: CASTRGGEDTQYF.

In its sample, this clone was seen a few times. The chain combines TRBV7-2 with TRBJ1-1; D might be TRBD1 (5 bases). Per germline, CDR1 SGHTA and CDR2 FQGNSA. The CDR3 spans 15 residues. The V gene lost 4 bases and the J gene lost 7 bases, with 19 bases spanning the gap. CDR3 DNA sequence: TGTGCCAGCAGCTCGCCTGGAGGGTCAGGGATTGAAGCTTTCTTT. It encodes CASSSPGGSGIEAFF.

The CDR3 region is CASSMLAVYGYTF. The DNA of the CDR3 is TGTGCCAGTAGTATGTTGGCAGTTTATGGCTACACCTTC. The rearrangement joins TRBV19 to TRBJ1-2; D uncertain. This CDR3 has 13 amino acids. CDR1 and CDR2 (germline): LNHDA, SQIVND (reference sequence). Trimming took 3 bases from V and 5 from J, leaving 10 bases between them.

The chain uses TRBV5-4 and TRBJ2-7, with TRBD1 matching 10 bases. The V segment lost 2 bases and the J segment 8 bases; nucleotides outside the gene matches: 7. The CDR3 has 14 residues. CDR1 is SGHNT, CDR2 YYREEE, per germline (reference sequence). The CDR3 DNA is TGTGCCAGCAGCTTTGGGGACAGGGGAAGGAAGCAGTACTTC. Translation gives CASSFGDRGRKQYF.

This clone was detected only once. This rearrangement joins TRBV6-4 to TRBJ2-3; perhaps TRBD2 as D (5 bases). This CDR3 is 13 amino acids long. V lost 3 bases to trimming and J lost 6 bases, with 10 bases between them. CDR1 is MRHNA and CDR2 is SNTAGT in the germline V gene. The CDR3 nucleotides are TGTGCCAGCAGTGAAGCGGCCTTCGATACGCAGTATTTT. Translating gives CASSEAAFDTQYF.

J is TRBJ1-5 and V is TRBV13; 9 positions match TRBD1. The V gene's germline CDR1 is PRHDT and CDR2 FYEKMQ (reference sequence). Trimming took 5 bases from V and 3 from J; bases not matched to a gene: 5. The CDR3 is made up of 15 amino acids. CDR3 loop: CASSKQGAYNQPQHF. The CDR3, as DNA: TGTGCCAGCAGCAAACAGGGGGCATACAATCAGCCCCAGCATTTT.

V and J are TRBV30 and TRBJ1-2, with a possible D match to TRBD1 (6 bases). This CDR3 has 15 amino acids. Trimming removed 0 bases at V and 8 bases at J, with 19 bases between. CDR1 is GTSNPN, CDR2 SVGIG, per germline (reference sequence). CDR3 residues: CAWSVLDSPLDGYTF. DNA for the CDR3: TGTGCCTGGAGTGTACTGGACAGTCCCCTGGACGGCTACACCTTC.

The V and J genes are TRBV19 and TRBJ1-4; 8 bases are shared with TRBD1. The CDR3 sequence is 13 residues long. J was trimmed by 10 bases and V by 11 bases; bases with no gene match: 12. The germline V gene encodes CDR1 LNHDA and CDR2 SQIVND (reference sequence). CDR3 DNA sequence: TGTGCCTCTTCCCCGGACAGGGATGTAAAACTGTTTTTT. Its protein is CASSPDRDVKLFF.

The chain links TRBV5-6 to TRBJ1-2; D remains unclear. The CDR3 consists of 15 residues. The germline V gene encodes CDR1 SGHDT and CDR2 YYEEEE. Deletions cut 4 bases from V and 4 bases from J, with 17 bases between. CDR3 region: CASSLDPGKPYGYTF. The CDR3 region has the DNA TGTGCCAGCAGCCTCGACCCCGGGAAGCCCTATGGCTACACCTTC.

The chain has TRBV21-1 and TRBJ1-2; TRBD1 is the table's D call, not checked against the DNA. TRBV21-1 counts as a pseudogene. This CDR3 has 11 residues. The DNA for the CDR3 is TGTCCAACAGGGACCTTGGGAGGCTACACCTTC. Protein sequence: CPTGTLGGYTF.

This clone was counted a single time. The rearrangement uses TRBV7-9 and TRBJ2-7; the D is unclear. The V gene's germline CDR1 is SEHNR and CDR2 FQNEAQ (reference sequence). Trimming removed 5 bases at V and 5 bases at J, with 13 bases between. This CDR3 is built from 13 residues. CDR3 residues: CASSPSRLDEQYF. CDR3 sequence (DNA): TGTGCCAGCAGCCCGTCCCGTCTTGACGAGCAGTACTTC.